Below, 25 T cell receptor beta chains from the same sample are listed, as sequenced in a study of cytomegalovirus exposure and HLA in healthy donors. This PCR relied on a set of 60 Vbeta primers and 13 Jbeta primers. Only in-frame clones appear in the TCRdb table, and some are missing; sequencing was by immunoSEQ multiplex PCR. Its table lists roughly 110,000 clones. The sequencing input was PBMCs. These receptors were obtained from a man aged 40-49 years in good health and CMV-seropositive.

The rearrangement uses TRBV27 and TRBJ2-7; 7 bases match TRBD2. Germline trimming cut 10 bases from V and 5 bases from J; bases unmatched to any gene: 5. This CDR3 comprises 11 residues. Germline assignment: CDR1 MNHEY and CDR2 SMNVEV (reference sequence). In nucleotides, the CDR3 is TGTGCCACGCTGGGGGGGAACGAGCAGTACTTC. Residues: CATLGGNEQYF.

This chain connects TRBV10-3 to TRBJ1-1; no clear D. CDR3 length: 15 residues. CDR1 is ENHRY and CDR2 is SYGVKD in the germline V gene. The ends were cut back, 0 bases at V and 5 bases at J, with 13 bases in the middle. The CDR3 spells CAISESGVGRTEAFF. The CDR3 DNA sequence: TGTGCCATCAGTGAGTCCGGGGTGGGGAGGACTGAAGCTTTCTTT.

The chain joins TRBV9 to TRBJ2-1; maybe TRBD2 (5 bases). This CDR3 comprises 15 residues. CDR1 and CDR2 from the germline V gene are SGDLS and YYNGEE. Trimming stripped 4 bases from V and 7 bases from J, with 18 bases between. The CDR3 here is CASSLVGATGNEQFF. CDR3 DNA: TGTGCCAGCAGCCTGGTGGGCGCGACGGGGAATGAGCAGTTCTTC.

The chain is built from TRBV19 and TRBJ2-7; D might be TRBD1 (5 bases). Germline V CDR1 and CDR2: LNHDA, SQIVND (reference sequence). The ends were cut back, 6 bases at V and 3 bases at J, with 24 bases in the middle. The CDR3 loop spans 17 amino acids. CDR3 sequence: CASSPIPQGRLSYEQYF. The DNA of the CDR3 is TGTGCCAGTAGCCCAATACCTCAGGGAAGACTGAGCTACGAGCAGTACTTC.

This CDR3 reads CASSLIVGGGNGYTF. For the CDR3, the DNA is TGTGCCAGCAGCTTAATAGTAGGGGGCGGTAATGGCTACACCTTC. The chain combines TRBV7-9 with TRBJ1-2; the match to TRBD1 covers 7 bases. V trimming: 2 bases; J trimming: 6 bases; junction bases outside the gene matches: 9. The CDR3 consists of 15 residues. CDR1 SEHNR and CDR2 FQNEAQ come from the germline V gene (reference sequence). The complete variable domain, with remaining parts taken from reference TRBV7-9 and TRBJ1-2, reads DTGVSQNPRHKITKRGQNVTFRCDPISEHNRLYWYRQTLGQGPEFLTYFQNEAQLEKSRLLSDRFSAERPKGSFSTLEIQRTEQGDSAMYLCASSLIVGGGNGYTFGSGTRLTVV.

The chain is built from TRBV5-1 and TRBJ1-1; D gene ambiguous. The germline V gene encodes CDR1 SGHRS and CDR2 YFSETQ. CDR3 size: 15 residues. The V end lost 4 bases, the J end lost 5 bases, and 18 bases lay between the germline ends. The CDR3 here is CASSPIGVVGTEAFF. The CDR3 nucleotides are TGCGCCAGCAGCCCCATCGGGGTAGTGGGGACTGAAGCTTTCTTT.

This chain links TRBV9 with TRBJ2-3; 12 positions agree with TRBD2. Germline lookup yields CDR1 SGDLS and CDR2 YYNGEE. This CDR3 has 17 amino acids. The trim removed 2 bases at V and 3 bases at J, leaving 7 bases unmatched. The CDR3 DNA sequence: TGTGCCAGCAGCGTTGGGACTAGCGGGTCAAGAACAGATACGCAGTATTTT. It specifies CASSVGTSGSRTDTQYF.

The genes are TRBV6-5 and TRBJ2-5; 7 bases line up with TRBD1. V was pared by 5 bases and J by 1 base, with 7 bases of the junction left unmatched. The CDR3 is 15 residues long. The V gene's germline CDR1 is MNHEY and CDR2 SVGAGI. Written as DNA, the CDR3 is TGTGCCAGCAGTAAGTCCGGGACAGCCCAAGAGACCCAGTACTTC. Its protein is CASSKSGTAQETQYF.

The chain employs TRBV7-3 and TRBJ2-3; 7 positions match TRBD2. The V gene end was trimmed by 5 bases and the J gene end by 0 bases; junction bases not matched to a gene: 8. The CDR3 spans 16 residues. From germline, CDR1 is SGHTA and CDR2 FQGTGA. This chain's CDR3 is CASSPRGSGSTDTQYF. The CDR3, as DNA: TGTGCCAGCAGCCCCCGGGGTAGCGGGAGCACAGATACGCAGTATTTT. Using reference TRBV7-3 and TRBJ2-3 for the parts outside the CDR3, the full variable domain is GAGVSQTPSNKVTEKGKYVELRCDPISGHTALYWYRQSLGQGPEFLIYFQGTGAADDSGLPNDRFFAVRPEGSVSTLKIQRTERGDSAVYLCASSPRGSGSTDTQYFGPGTRLTVL.

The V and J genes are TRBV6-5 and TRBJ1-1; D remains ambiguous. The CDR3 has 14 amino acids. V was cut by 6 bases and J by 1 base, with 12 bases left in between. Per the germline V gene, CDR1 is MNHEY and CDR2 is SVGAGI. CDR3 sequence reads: CASSMAGPNTEAFF. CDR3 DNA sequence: TGTGCCAGCAGCATGGCGGGCCCGAACACTGAAGCTTTCTTT.

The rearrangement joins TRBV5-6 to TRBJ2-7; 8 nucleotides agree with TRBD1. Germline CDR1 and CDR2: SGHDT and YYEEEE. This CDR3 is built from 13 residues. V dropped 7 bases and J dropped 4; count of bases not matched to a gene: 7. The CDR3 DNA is TGTGCCAGCCAGACAGGGGCGGGGTACGAGCAGTACTTC. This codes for CASQTGAGYEQYF.

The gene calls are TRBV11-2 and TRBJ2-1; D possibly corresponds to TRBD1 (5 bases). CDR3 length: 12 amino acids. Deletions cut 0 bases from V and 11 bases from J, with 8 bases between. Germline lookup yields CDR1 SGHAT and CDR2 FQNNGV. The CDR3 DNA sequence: TGTGCCAGCAGCTTAGAAGGGGCCAAGCAGTTCTTC. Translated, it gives CASSLEGAKQFF.

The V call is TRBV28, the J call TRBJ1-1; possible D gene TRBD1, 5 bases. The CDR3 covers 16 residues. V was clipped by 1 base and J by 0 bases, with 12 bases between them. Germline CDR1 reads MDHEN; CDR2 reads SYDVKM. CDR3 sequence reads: CASSLSGGFMNTEAFF. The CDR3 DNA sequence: TGTGCCAGCAGTTTATCGGGGGGTTTCATGAACACTGAAGCTTTCTTT.

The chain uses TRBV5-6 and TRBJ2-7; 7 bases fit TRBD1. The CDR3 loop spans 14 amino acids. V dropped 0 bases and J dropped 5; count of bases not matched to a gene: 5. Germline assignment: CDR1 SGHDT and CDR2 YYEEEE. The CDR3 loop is CASSLGQGLDEQYF. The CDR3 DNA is TGTGCCAGCAGCTTGGGACAGGGTCTTGACGAGCAGTACTTC.

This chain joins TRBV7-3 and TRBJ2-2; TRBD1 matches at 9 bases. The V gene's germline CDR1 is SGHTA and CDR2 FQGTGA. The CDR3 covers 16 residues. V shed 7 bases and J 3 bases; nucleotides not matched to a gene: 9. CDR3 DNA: TGTGCCAGCAACCTTTCACAGGGGGCTTACACCGGGGAGCTGTTTTTT. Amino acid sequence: CASNLSQGAYTGELFF.

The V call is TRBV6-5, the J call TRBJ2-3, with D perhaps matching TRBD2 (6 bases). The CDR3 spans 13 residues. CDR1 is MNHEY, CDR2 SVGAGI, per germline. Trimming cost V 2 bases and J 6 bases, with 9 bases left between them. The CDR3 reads CASSYGGTDTQYF. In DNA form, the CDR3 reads TGTGCCAGCAGTTACGGAGGGACGGATACGCAGTATTTT.

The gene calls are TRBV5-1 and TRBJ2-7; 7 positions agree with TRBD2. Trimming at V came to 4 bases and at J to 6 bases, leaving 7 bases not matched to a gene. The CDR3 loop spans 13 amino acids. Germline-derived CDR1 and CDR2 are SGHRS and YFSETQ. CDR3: CASSGGGALEQYF. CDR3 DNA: TGCGCCAGCAGCGGCGGGGGAGCCCTCGAGCAGTACTTC.

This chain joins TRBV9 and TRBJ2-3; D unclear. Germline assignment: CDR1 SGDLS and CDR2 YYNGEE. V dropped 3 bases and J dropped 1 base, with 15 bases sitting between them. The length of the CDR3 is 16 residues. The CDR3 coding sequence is TGTGCCAGCAGCGGCGAGATAAGTCCCGGCACAGATACGCAGTATTTT. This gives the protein CASSGEISPGTDTQYF.

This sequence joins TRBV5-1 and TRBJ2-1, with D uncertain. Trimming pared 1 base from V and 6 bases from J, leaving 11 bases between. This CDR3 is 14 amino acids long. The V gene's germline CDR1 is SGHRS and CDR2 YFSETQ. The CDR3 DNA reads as TGCGCCAGCAGCTTGTCTTGGCTGTCCAATGAGCAGTTCTTC. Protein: CASSLSWLSNEQFF.

CDR3 bases: TGCAGCGTTGAAGATTTCCGGGGAAGGAACGGGGAGCTGTTTTTT. This sequence encodes CSVEDFRGRNGELFF. V is TRBV29-1 and J is TRBJ2-2; D may be TRBD2 (5 bases). In germline, CDR1 is SQVTM, CDR2 ANQGSEA. This CDR3 has 15 amino acids. Trimming stripped 0 bases from V and 7 bases from J, with 15 bases between.

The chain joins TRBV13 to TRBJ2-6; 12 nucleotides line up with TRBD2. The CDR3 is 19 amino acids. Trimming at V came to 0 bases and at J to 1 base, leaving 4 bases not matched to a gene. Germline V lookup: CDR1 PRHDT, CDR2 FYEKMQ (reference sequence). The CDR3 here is CASSLGRLAGASGANVLTF. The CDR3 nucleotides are TGTGCCAGCAGCTTAGGACGACTAGCGGGAGCATCTGGGGCCAACGTCCTGACTTTC.

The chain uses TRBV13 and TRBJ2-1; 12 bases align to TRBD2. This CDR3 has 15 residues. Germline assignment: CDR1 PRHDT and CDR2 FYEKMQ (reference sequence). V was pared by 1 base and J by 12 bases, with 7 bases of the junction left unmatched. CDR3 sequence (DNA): TGTGCCAGCAGCTTAGAACTAGCGGGAGGTACGGGGCAGTTCTTC. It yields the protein CASSLELAGGTGQFF.

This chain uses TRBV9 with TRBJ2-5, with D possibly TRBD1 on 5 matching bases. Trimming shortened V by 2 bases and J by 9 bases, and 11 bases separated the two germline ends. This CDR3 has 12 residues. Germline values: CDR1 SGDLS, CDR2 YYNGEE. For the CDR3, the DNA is TGTGCCAGCAGCGTGGCCAAGGGGCCCCAGTACTTC. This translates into CASSVAKGPQYF.

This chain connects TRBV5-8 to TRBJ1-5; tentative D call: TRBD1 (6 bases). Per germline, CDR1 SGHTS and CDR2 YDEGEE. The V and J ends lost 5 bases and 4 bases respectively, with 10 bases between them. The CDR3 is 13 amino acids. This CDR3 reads CASSSTGNQPQHF. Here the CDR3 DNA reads TGTGCCAGCAGTTCTACAGGGAATCAGCCCCAGCATTTT.

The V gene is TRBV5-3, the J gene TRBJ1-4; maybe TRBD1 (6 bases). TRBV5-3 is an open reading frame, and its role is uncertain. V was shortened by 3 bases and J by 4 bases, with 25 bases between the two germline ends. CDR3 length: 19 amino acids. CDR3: CARSYLLRGYKRVNEKLFF. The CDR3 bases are TGTGCCAGAAGCTACCTATTAAGGGGGTATAAACGGGTTAATGAAAAACTGTTTTTT.